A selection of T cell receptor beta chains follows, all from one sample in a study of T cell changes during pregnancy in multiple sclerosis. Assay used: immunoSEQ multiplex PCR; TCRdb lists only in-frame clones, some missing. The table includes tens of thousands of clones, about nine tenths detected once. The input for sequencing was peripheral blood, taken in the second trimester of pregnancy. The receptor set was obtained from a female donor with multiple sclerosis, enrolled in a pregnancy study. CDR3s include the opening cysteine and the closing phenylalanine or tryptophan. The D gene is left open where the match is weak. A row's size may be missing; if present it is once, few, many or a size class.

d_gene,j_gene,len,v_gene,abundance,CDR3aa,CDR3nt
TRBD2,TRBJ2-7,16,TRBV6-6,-,CASSYLLAGTSYEQYF,TGTGCCAGCAGTTATTTGCTAGCGGGGACCTCCTACGAGCAGTACTTC
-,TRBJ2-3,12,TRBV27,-,CASSLGGDTQYF,TGTGCCAGCAGTTTAGGAGGAGATACGCAGTATTTT
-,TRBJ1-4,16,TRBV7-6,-,CASSLGSTTTNEKLFF,TGTGCCAGCAGCTTAGGGAGCACTACAACTAATGAAAAACTGTTTTTT
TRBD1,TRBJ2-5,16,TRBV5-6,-,CASSLLGGGSQETQYF,TGTGCCAGCAGCTTGCTAGGGGGCGGATCCCAAGAGACCCAGTACTTC
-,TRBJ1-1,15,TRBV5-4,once,CASSFPAGENTEAFF,TGTGCCAGCAGCTTCCCCGCAGGGGAGAACACTGAAGCTTTCTTT
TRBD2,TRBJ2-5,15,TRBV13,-,CASSDGTSGKETQYF,TGTGCCAGCAGCGACGGGACTAGCGGAAAAGAGACCCAGTACTTC
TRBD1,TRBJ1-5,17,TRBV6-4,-,CASSSGGTGEANQPQHF,TGTGCCAGCAGCTCCGGGGGGACAGGGGAAGCCAATCAGCCCCAGCATTTT
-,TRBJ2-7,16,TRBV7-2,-,CASSFNSGPGNYEQYF,TGTGCCAGCAGCTTTAATTCCGGGCCGGGGAACTACGAGCAGTACTTC
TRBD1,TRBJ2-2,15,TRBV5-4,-,CASSFTGGNTGELFF,TGTGCCAGCAGCTTTACAGGGGGAAACACCGGGGAGCTGTTTTTT
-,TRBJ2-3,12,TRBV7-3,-,CASSGGTDTQYF,TGTGCCAGCTCGGGGGGCACAGATACGCAGTATTTT
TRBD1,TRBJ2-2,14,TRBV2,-,CASSRDRHTGELFF,TGTGCCAGCAGTCGGGACAGGCACACCGGGGAGCTGTTTTTT
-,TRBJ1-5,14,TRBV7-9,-,CASSDGLGDQPQHF,TGTGCCAGCAGCGACGGCCTAGGGGATCAGCCCCAGCATTTT
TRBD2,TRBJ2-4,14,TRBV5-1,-,CASSWDPGGNIQYF,TGCGCCAGCAGCTGGGACCCGGGGGGAAACATTCAGTACTTC
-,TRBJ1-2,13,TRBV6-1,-,CASSGGGDYGYTF,TGTGCCAGCAGTGGCGGAGGAGACTATGGCTACACCTTC